These T cell receptor beta chains were read from a single sample in a study of a mutant IDH1 vaccine in newly diagnosed glioma. No antigens are known for them. The data were produced by immunoSEQ multiplex PCR, yet TCRdb's version contains in-frame clones alone and is incomplete. The sample comprises tens of thousands of clones, roughly 71% of which are singletons, and over 4% rests with the top ten. Here the sequenced sample was PBMCs, taken from a glioma patient whose treatment included an IDH1 peptide vaccine. The receptor source for this set is a man in his fifties with glioma. The CDR3 runs from the conserved cysteine through the conserved F or W. The D gene is left open where the match is weak. The listing skips clone size in some rows; elsewhere it reads once, few, many or a size class.

.	TRBV19	TRBD1	TRBJ2-3	CATGQGLIYTQYF	TGTGCCACCGGACAGGGGTTGATATATACGCAGTATTTT
.	TRBV19	TRBD1	TRBJ1-5	CASSWDRGGERPQHF	TGTGCCAGTAGTTGGGACAGGGGAGGAGAACGACCCCAGCATTTT
.	TRBV30	.	TRBJ2-7	CAWKPRGSYEQYF	TGTGCCTGGAAACCCCGAGGGTCCTACGAGCAGTACTTC
.	TRBV10-2	.	TRBJ2-7	CASSEGRGTFYEQYF	TGCGCCAGCAGTGAGGGCAGGGGGACTTTCTACGAGCAGTACTTC
.	TRBV19	TRBD1	TRBJ1-3	CASSEQGVSGNTIYF	TGTGCCAGTAGTGAACAGGGGGTCTCTGGAAACACCATATATTTT
.	TRBV2	.	TRBJ1-2	CASSAGTRAGYTF	TGTGCCAGCAGCGCTGGGACTCGAGCGGGCTACACCTTC
.	TRBV6-5	.	TRBJ1-1	CASSKQGGNTEAFF	TGTGCCAGCAGTAAACAGGGAGGGAACACTGAAGCTTTCTTT
few	TRBV13	.	TRBJ2-7	CASSLGQNSYEQYF	TGTGCCAGCAGCCTCGGACAGAACTCCTACGAGCAGTACTTC
.	TRBV10-3	.	TRBJ2-3	CAIKAGGSTDTQYF	TGTGCCATCAAGGCAGGGGGGTCGACAGATACGCAGTATTTT
.	TRBV10-1	TRBD1	TRBJ2-5	CASSDPDRGETQYF	TGCGCCAGCAGTGACCCGGACAGGGGTGAGACCCAGTACTTC
.	TRBV5-4	TRBD1	TRBJ1-4	CASSRTGTGGVSEKLFF	TGTGCCAGCAGCCGAACCGGGACAGGGGGCGTAAGTGAAAAACTGTTTTTT
.	TRBV19	.	TRBJ1-3	CASSPGRSGNTIYF	TGTGCCAGTAGTCCCGGACGCTCTGGAAACACCATATATTTT
.	TRBV18	.	TRBJ1-1	CASSRERANTEAFF	TGTGCCAGCTCGCGAGAGAGGGCGAACACTGAAGCTTTCTTT
few	TRBV28	TRBD1	TRBJ1-4	CASSLSGTGGEKLFF	TGTGCCAGCAGTTTGTCCGGGACAGGGGGTGAAAAACTGTTTTTT
.	TRBV30	.	TRBJ1-4	CAWSAQGGHEKLFF	TGTGCCTGGAGCGCACAGGGAGGACATGAAAAACTGTTTTTT
.	TRBV19	.	TRBJ1-6	CASRDGNSPLHF	TGTGCCAGTAGGGACGGTAATTCACCCCTCCACTTT
few	TRBV27	TRBD1	TRBJ1-5	CASSLRTGSNQPQHF	TGTGCCAGCAGTTTAAGGACAGGTAGCAATCAGCCCCAGCATTTT
.	TRBV19	TRBD1	TRBJ1-2	CASSIQGATRGYTF	TGTGCCAGTAGTATACAGGGGGCGACAAGAGGCTACACCTTC
.	TRBV15	.	TRBJ1-5	CATSRADGQPQHF	TGTGCCACCAGCAGAGCGGACGGGCAGCCCCAGCATTTT
.	TRBV6-1	.	TRBJ1-5	CASSSGHLNQPQHF	TGTGCCAGCAGCTCCGGACACCTTAATCAGCCCCAGCATTTT
once	TRBV6-1	TRBD1	TRBJ1-5	CASTGTGGNQPQHF	TGTGCCAGTACCGGGACAGGGGGCAATCAGCCCCAGCATTTT
.	TRBV7-9	.	TRBJ2-7	CASSLVSAYEQYF	TGTGCCAGCAGCTTAGTATCAGCGTACGAGCAGTACTTC
.	TRBV11-2	.	TRBJ2-3	CASMLGYTQYF	TGTGCCAGCATGTTAGGATATACGCAGTATTTT
.	TRBV20-1	.	TRBJ2-1	CSVRGDPAQFF	TGCAGTGTCCGAGGCGACCCTGCACAGTTCTTC
.	TRBV7-3	TRBD1	TRBJ2-6	CASSQGVAGANVLTF	TGTGCCAGCAGCCAGGGGGTAGCTGGGGCCAACGTCCTGACTTTC
.	TRBV28	.	TRBJ2-1	CASSHSGAKNEQFF	TGTGCCAGCAGTCACTCGGGGGCGAAGAATGAGCAGTTCTTC
medium-sized	TRBV27	.	TRBJ1-1	CASRSVRVNTEAFF	TGTGCCAGCAGATCGGTAAGGGTGAACACTGAAGCTTTCTTT
.	TRBV6-6	TRBD1	TRBJ2-1	CASSYGQGGNEQFF	TGTGCCAGCAGTTACGGACAGGGTGGCAATGAGCAGTTCTTC
few	TRBV27	.	TRBJ1-2	CASSLRQGGYGYTF	TGTGCCAGCAGTTTACGGCAGGGAGGGTATGGCTACACCTTC
few	TRBV7-2	.	TRBJ1-5	CASSLQGWNQPQHF	TGTGCCAGCAGCCTACAGGGTTGGAATCAGCCCCAGCATTTT
many	TRBV13	.	TRBJ1-2	CASSLVSQNYGYTF	TGTGCCAGCAGCTTAGTGTCGCAGAACTATGGCTACACCTTC
.	TRBV6-1	TRBD1	TRBJ1-4	CASRVDRVVEKLFF	TGTGCCAGCAGAGTTGACAGGGTGGTTGAAAAACTGTTTTTT
few	TRBV6-1	.	TRBJ2-5	CASSEGERRGGETQYF	TGTGCCAGCAGTGAAGGAGAACGGAGGGGGGGTGAGACCCAGTACTTC
.	TRBV7-2	TRBD1	TRBJ2-7	CASSHRQGVSYEQYF	TGTGCCAGCAGCCATCGACAGGGGGTCTCCTACGAGCAGTACTTC
.	TRBV19	TRBD1	TRBJ1-5	CASSMGTGSQPQHF	TGTGCCAGTAGTATGGGGACAGGCTCCCAGCCCCAGCATTTT
.	TRBV27	.	TRBJ1-1	CASSLMGQGRAFF	TGTGCCAGCAGTTTAATGGGGCAGGGTAGAGCTTTCTTT
.	TRBV30	TRBD1	TRBJ2-7	CAWSAGGAIHEQYF	TGTGCCTGGAGTGCAGGGGGCGCGATCCACGAGCAGTACTTC
.	TRBV7-2	TRBD2	TRBJ2-1	CASSLSGGQTEQFF	TGTGCCAGCAGCTTGAGCGGGGGGCAGACTGAGCAGTTCTTC
.	TRBV6-4	.	TRBJ1-3	CASNETELSGNTIYF	TGTGCCAGCAATGAGACAGAGCTTTCTGGAAACACCATATATTTT
.	TRBV6-1	.	TRBJ2-5	CASVRPQTDQETQYF	TGTGCCAGCGTCCGACCCCAGACAGACCAAGAGACCCAGTACTTC
.	TRBV19	.	TRBJ1-5	CASSRPGAWQPQHF	TGTGCCAGTAGCCGACCGGGGGCTTGGCAGCCCCAGCATTTT
.	TRBV2	.	TRBJ1-3	CASSGGRFSGNTIYF	TGTGCCAGCAGTGGAGGGCGGTTCTCTGGAAACACCATATATTTT
few	TRBV10-2	.	TRBJ2-7	CASSDWGSYEQYF	TGCGCCAGCAGTGATTGGGGCTCCTACGAGCAGTACTTC
.	TRBV7-2	TRBD1	TRBJ2-2	CASSLDEGASTGELFF	TGTGCCAGCAGCTTAGATGAGGGGGCGAGCACCGGGGAGCTGTTTTTT
.	TRBV5-1	.	TRBJ2-5	CASSSSRETQYF	TGCGCCAGCAGCTCGTCCCGGGAGACCCAGTACTTC
.	TRBV6-5	TRBD2	TRBJ2-2	CASVPAGGRTGELFF	TGTGCCAGCGTCCCAGCGGGGGGCCGCACCGGGGAGCTGTTTTTT
.	TRBV7-9	.	TRBJ1-2	CASSFAGGGSYGYTF	TGTGCCAGCAGCTTCGCGGGGGGTGGAAGCTATGGCTACACCTTC
.	TRBV9	.	TRBJ1-1	CASSARHGNTEAFF	TGTGCCAGCAGCGCCCGACATGGGAACACTGAAGCTTTCTTT
.	TRBV7-2	.	TRBJ1-4	CASCRREGGLLFF	TGTGCCAGCTGCCGGAGAGAGGGCGGTCTACTGTTTTTT
.	TRBV4-3	.	TRBJ2-7	CASSQVRGSYEQYF	TGCGCCAGCAGCCAAGTTAGGGGCTCCTACGAGCAGTACTTC
once	TRBV2	.	TRBJ1-5	CASRGWGDQPQHF	TGTGCCAGCAGGGGATGGGGAGATCAGCCCCAGCATTTT
.	TRBV29-1	.	TRBJ2-2	CSVETRGFGGELFF	TGCAGCGTTGAAACACGGGGATTTGGCGGGGAGCTGTTTTTT